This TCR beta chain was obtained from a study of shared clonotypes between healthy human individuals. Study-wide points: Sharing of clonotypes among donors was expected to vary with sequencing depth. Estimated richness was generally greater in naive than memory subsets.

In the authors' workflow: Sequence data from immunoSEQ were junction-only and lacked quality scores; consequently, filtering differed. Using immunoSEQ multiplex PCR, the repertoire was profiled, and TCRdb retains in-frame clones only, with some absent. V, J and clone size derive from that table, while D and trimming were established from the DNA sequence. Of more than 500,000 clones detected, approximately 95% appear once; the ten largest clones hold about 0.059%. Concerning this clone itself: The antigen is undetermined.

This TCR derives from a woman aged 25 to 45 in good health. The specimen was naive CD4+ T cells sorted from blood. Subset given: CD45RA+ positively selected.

CDR3 amino acids: CASSRNGRNTEAFF. In DNA form, the CDR3 reads TGTGCCAGCAGCCGAAACGGGAGGAACACTGAAGCTTTCTTT. The chain uses TRBV6-5 and TRBJ1-1; D is ambiguous. The germline V and J ends were trimmed by 6 bases and 1 base, with 12 bases remaining between them. Germline lookup yields CDR1 MNHEY and CDR2 SVGAGI. This CDR3 has 14 amino acids.